This T cell receptor (beta chain) was identified in a study of radiotherapy plus CTLA-4 blockade in lung cancer. As regards this clone: Its antigen is not identified.

Sequenced by immunoSEQ multiplex PCR; TCRdb stores in-frame clones only, minus some. The table includes roughly 93,000 clones, 80% to 85% detected once. Whole-study results and caveats: Response was reportedly best predicted by early blood T cell clone dynamics, with interferon-beta.

CDR3 length: 15 residues. V was clipped by 4 bases and J by 4 bases; unmatched bases: 6. Looked up from germline, CDR1 is SGHNT and CDR2 is YYREEE (reference sequence). The clonotype originates from a human donor with non-small cell lung cancer who had a partial response to radiotherapy plus ipilimumab. The chain links TRBV5-4 to TRBJ2-1; 9 nucleotides line up with TRBD2. The input for sequencing was peripheral blood, taken from a patient treated with radiotherapy plus ipilimumab. The CDR3 region has the DNA TGTGCCAGCAGCGTCGGGGCGGGAGGGTACAATGAGCAGTTCTTC. Translating it yields CASSVGAGGYNEQFF.